What follows are 3 T cell receptor beta chains derived from one specimen sequenced in a study of blood T cell repertoires in COVID-19. Data came from immunoSEQ multiplex PCR; TCRdb stores just in-frame clones and leaves some out. This table has some 130,000 clones, roughly 89% appearing once. Material for sequencing was peripheral blood. These TCRs come from a man aged 60 to 75 with COVID-19, enrolled during active disease.

CDR3 DNA sequence: TGTGCCAGCAGTCCGACAGGGGGCACGTATAGCAATCAGCCCCAGCATTTT. Translating gives CASSPTGGTYSNQPQHF. The chain is built from TRBV28 and TRBJ1-5; TRBD1 aligns across 10 bases. Per the germline V gene, CDR1 is MDHEN and CDR2 is SYDVKM. V lost 5 bases to trimming and J lost 0 bases; unmatched junction nucleotides: 7. This CDR3 comprises 17 residues.

The chain combines TRBV30 with TRBJ2-5; TRBD1 might be the D (6 bases). The germline V and J ends were trimmed by 0 bases and 0 bases, with 17 bases remaining between them. Germline values: CDR1 GTSNPN, CDR2 SVGIG (reference sequence). The CDR3 sequence is 17 residues long. The CDR3 loop reads CAWSVQPTRGYQETQYF. DNA of the CDR3: TGTGCCTGGAGTGTACAACCAACTAGGGGGTACCAAGAGACCCAGTACTTC.

This clone was found once. Here the CDR3 DNA reads TGTGCCAGTAGTATGAGGGGGAGCAATCAGCCCCAGCATTTT. It codes for CASSMRGSNQPQHF. V is TRBV19 and J is TRBJ1-5; a possible D gene is TRBD1 (6 bases). Germline CDR1 is LNHDA and CDR2 is SQIVND (reference sequence). Between the trimmed V and J ends, which lost 3 bases and 1 base, there was a span of 7 bases. The CDR3 is 14 residues long.